The entry below gives a single T cell receptor beta chain sequence along with its context. In this sample, this clone turned up a few times. The antigen it recognizes is unknown. Within one base of it there is no much larger clone, and no base qualities were kept. This sample is part of a study of control samples from healthy donors and cancer patients (dated by TCRdb to 2020 to 2022). V and J are trimmed by 4 bases and 9 bases, and the gene matches miss 4 bases of the junction. CDR1 SEHNR and CDR2 FQNEAQ were looked up in the germline V gene (reference sequence). The CDR3 spans 12 residues, from the cysteine through the phenylalanine. The kept DNA is CDR3 alone, 36 bases in frame from the first base. Libraries came from the immunoSEQ multiplex PCR assay. TCRdb carries this immuneACCESS record with in-frame sequences only. Its versions omit some clonotypes, under half of them owing to an unresolved V gene in the studies checked, with the rest unexplained. Present in this sample are about 55,000 clones, around 96% of which were seen just once. The ten biggest clones cover roughly 1.1% of the sample.

This TCR was sampled from a woman under 30 in good health. Recombination linked TRBV7-9 to TRBJ2-7; TRBD2 fits 9 bases in the junction. The sequencing input was blood. The encoded CDR3 is CASSSVAGVQYF. The DNA is as follows: TGTGCCAGCAGCTCCGTAGCGGGGGTGCAGTACTTC.